The present entry profiles one TCR beta chain with its context. CDR3 length: 14 residues. The germline gives CDR1 MNHEY, CDR2 SMNVEV (reference sequence). Trimming took off 4 bases at V and 0 bases at J, with 9 bases between the two ends. These data originate in a study of blood T cell repertoires in COVID-19. Libraries were prepared by immunoSEQ multiplex PCR; TCRdb keeps only in-frame clonotypes and omits some of them. This sample carries under 250,000 clones, about 79% of them seen once, and the ten largest clones take under 3.5%. Recovered status applied to Cohort 3 donors who had two consecutive negative PCRs. It also applied to those with clearance or with symptom resolution.

The J gene is TRBJ1-1, the V gene TRBV27; no firm D call. Material for sequencing was PBMCs or T cells enriched from blood (not recorded which). The receptor's source is a woman in her fifties or sixties who had recovered from COVID-19. The CDR3 loop is CASSSFQLNTEAFF. CDR3 DNA sequence: TGTGCCAGCAGTTCATTTCAATTGAACACTGAAGCTTTCTTT.